Listed below are T cell receptor beta chains from one sample, sequenced in a study of cytomegalovirus exposure and HLA in healthy donors. The table came from immunoSEQ multiplex PCR; TCRdb's copy has only in-frame clones and leaves some out. The sample gives fewer than 200,000 clones, about 72% of which show up once; more than 1.2% is in the top ten. Sequenced material: PBMCs. The receptors come from a man in his 60s in good health and CMV-seronegative. Each CDR3 is given with its conserved first and last residue. A D gene is named only where the DNA matches it firmly. Clone size is given for some rows only: seen once, a few or many times, or a class if the clone is expanded.

CDR3 length	J gene	V gene	clone size	D gene	CDR3 DNA	CDR3 protein
18	TRBJ2-7	TRBV5-1	NA	NA	TGCGCCAGCAGCTTGGCCTGGCAGGACTCTCCGCATTCCTACGAGCAGTACTTC	CASSLAWQDSPHSYEQYF
17	TRBJ2-6	TRBV7-3	NA	TRBD1	TGTGCCAGCAGAGCCCCGACAGGGGCGGCTGGGGCCAACGTCCTGACTTTC	CASRAPTGAAGANVLTF
13	TRBJ2-5	TRBV19	NA	NA	TGTGCCAGTAGTACCGGACTTCAAGAGACCCAGTACTTC	CASSTGLQETQYF
13	TRBJ2-5	TRBV6-5	once	NA	TGTGCCAGCAGTTACCCCTTACAAGAGACCCAGTACTTC	CASSYPLQETQYF
13	TRBJ1-2	TRBV29-1	NA	NA	TGCAGCGTTGAAGATCGTATTTACTATGGCTACACCTTC	CSVEDRIYYGYTF
16	TRBJ2-5	TRBV9	NA	TRBD2	TGTGCCAGCGGGATAGGACTAGCGGGGGTACAAGAGACCCAGTACTTC	CASGIGLAGVQETQYF
15	TRBJ1-5	TRBV7-8	NA	NA	TGTGCCAGCAGCTTAGTCAGGGGATATGTTCAGCCCCAGCATTTT	CASSLVRGYVQPQHF
16	TRBJ2-5	TRBV5-1	NA	TRBD2	TGCGCCAGCAGTTTGGGACAGAGGACTAGCGAAGAGACCCAGTACTTC	CASSLGQRTSEETQYF
13	TRBJ2-3	TRBV30	NA	TRBD2	TGTGCCTGGAAGGGACTAGCGATGAATACGCAGTATTTT	CAWKGLAMNTQYF
14	TRBJ2-1	TRBV27	NA	TRBD2	TGTGCCACTCGAGCGGGATCATCCTACAATGAGCAGTTCTTC	CATRAGSSYNEQFF
15	TRBJ1-5	TRBV6-1	NA	NA	TGTGCCAGCAGTACCCGCGCAGGGCCTAATCAGCCCCAGCATTTT	CASSTRAGPNQPQHF
13	TRBJ2-2	TRBV29-1	NA	NA	TGCAGCGTTGACGAGACGGGGACCGGGGAGCTGTTTTTT	CSVDETGTGELFF
10	TRBJ2-1	TRBV20-1	NA	NA	TGCAGTGCTGCTGAGAGCCGGCAGTTCTTC	CSAAESRQFF
14	TRBJ2-7	TRBV4-2	NA	TRBD2	TGTGCCAGCAGCCAGGGCGGGGGGGCCGACGAGCAGTACTTC	CASSQGGGADEQYF
14	TRBJ1-2	TRBV28	few	TRBD1	TGTGCCAGCAGCTCTACCGGACAGGGGTATGGCTACACCTTC	CASSSTGQGYGYTF
14	TRBJ2-3	TRBV19	NA	TRBD2	TGTGCCAGTAGTATAGGCGGACTAGCAGGTACGCAGTATTTT	CASSIGGLAGTQYF
12	TRBJ1-1	TRBV9	NA	NA	TGTGCCAGCAGCGACATGAACACTGAAGCTTTCTTT	CASSDMNTEAFF
15	TRBJ2-7	TRBV9	few	TRBD1	TGTGCCAGCAGCGTAGCCCCGGGACAGGGCTACGAGCAGTACTTC	CASSVAPGQGYEQYF
15	TRBJ2-1	TRBV4-2	NA	TRBD1	TGTGCCAGCAGCCAAAACAGGGGGCCCTACAATGAGCAGTTCTTC	CASSQNRGPYNEQFF
15	TRBJ1-3	TRBV7-9	NA	NA	TGTGCCAGCAGCTTAATAAGGGGGTCTGGAAACACCATATATTTT	CASSLIRGSGNTIYF
13	TRBJ2-7	TRBV19	NA	NA	TGTGCCAGTAGGGCACAGGGCTCCTACGAGCAGTACTTC	CASRAQGSYEQYF
14	TRBJ2-7	TRBV28	NA	TRBD2	TGTGCCATCTCCATGGGACTAGAATATAACGAGCAGTACTTC	CAISMGLEYNEQYF
12	TRBJ2-1	TRBV18	NA	NA	TGTGCCAGCTCACCCGAAGCCAATGAGCAGTTCTTC	CASSPEANEQFF
15	TRBJ2-2	TRBV27	once	NA	TGTGCCAGCAGTGCTACTTCCGCAGGCACCGGGGAGCTGTTTTTT	CASSATSAGTGELFF
17	TRBJ2-3	TRBV18	NA	NA	TGTGCCAGCTCACCACCACGGGGTACGAGCGGTTCAGATACGCAGTATTTT	CASSPPRGTSGSDTQYF
14	TRBJ1-2	TRBV7-9	few	TRBD1	TGTGCCAGCAGCTCCCCAGACAGGGGCTATGGCTACACCTTC	CASSSPDRGYGYTF
13	TRBJ2-7	TRBV21-1	NA	NA	TGTGCCAGCGGGGACAGGGGGCATAACGAGCAGTACTTC	CASGDRGHNEQYF
16	TRBJ2-1	TRBV25-1	once	TRBD1	TGTGCCAGCAGCCCACAGGGGGTTAGCTCCTACAATGAGCAGTTCTTC	CASSPQGVSSYNEQFF
16	TRBJ2-3	TRBV28	NA	NA	TGTGCCAGCAGTTTTGGCGGGTCCACACACGCAGATACGCAGTATTTT	CASSFGGSTHADTQYF
15	TRBJ2-1	TRBV7-2	once	NA	TGTGCCAGCAGCTTAATAGCGCACGGTGGGAATGAGCAGTTCTTC	CASSLIAHGGNEQFF
15	TRBJ2-5	TRBV6-1	NA	TRBD2	TGTGCCAGCACTTTACTAGCGGGGAGCCAAGAGACCCAGTACTTC	CASTLLAGSQETQYF